This T cell receptor beta chain was retrieved from a study of blood T cell repertoires in COVID-19. The V and J ends lost 5 bases and 3 bases respectively, with 10 bases between them. Germline V gives CDR1 SNHLY, CDR2 FYNNEI. The CDR3 is made up of 13 amino acids. Here immunoSEQ multiplex PCR was the method, and the copy in TCRdb shows in-frame clones only, minus some. Among about 200,000 clones listed, 86% were seen once. This clone showed up just once. The receptor was isolated from a woman aged 45-59 years with COVID-19, enrolled during active disease. Sequences were obtained from peripheral blood. V and J are TRBV2 and TRBJ2-5; D might be TRBD1 (6 bases). DNA for the CDR3: TGTGCCAGCAGTCCCGGGACAAAAGAGACCCAGTACTTC. This translates into CASSPGTKETQYF.